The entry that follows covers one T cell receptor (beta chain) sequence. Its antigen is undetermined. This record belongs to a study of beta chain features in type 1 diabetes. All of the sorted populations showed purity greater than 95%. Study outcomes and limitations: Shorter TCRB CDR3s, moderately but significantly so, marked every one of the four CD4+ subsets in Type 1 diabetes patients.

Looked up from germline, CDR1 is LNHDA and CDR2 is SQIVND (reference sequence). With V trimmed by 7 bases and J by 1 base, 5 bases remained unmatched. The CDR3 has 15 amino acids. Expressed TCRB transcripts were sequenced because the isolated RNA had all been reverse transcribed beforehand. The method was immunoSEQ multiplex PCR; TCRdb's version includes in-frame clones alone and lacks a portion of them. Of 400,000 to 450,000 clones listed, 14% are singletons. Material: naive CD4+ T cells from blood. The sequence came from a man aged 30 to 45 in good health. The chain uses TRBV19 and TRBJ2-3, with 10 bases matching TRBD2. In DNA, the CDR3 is TGTGCCAGTATGACCGGGACTAGCGGCACAGATACGCAGTATTTT. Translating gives CASMTGTSGTDTQYF.